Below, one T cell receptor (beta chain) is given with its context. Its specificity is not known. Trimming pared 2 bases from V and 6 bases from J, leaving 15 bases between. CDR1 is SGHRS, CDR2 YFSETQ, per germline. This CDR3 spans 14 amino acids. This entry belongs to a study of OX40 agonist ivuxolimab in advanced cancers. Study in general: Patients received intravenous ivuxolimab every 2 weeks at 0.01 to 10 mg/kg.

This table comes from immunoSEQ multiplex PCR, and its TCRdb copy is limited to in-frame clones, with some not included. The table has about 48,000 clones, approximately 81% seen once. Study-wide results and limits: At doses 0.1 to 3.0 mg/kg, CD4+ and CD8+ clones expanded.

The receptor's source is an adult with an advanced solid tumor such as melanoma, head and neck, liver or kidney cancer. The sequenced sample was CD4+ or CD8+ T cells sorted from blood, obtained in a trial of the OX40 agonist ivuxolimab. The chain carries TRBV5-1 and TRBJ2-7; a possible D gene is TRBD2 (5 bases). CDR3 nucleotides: TGCGCCAGCAGCTTCTGGACTCTCAACGCCGAGCAGTACTTC. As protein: CASSFWTLNAEQYF.